This TCR beta chain stems from a study of blood T cell repertoires in COVID-19. Trimming took 0 bases from V and 5 from J; bases not matched to a gene: 3. CDR1 is SGHNT and CDR2 is YYREEE in the germline V gene (reference sequence). The CDR3 is 15 amino acids. The study drew participants aged about 18 to 90 years from under 30 US areas. Symptom resolution, clearance, or two negative PCRs marked donors in Cohort 3 as recovered. Here immunoSEQ multiplex PCR was the method, and the copy in TCRdb shows in-frame clones only, minus some. The sample includes approximately 230,000 clones, 85% to 90% seen only once; the top ten take 1.5% to 2%.

This clonotype originated in a man aged 40-55 years who had recovered from COVID-19. Sequenced sample: PBMCs or T cells enriched from blood (not recorded which). The gene calls are TRBV5-4 and TRBJ1-4, with TRBD1 matching over 8 bases. The DNA of the CDR3 is TGTGCCAGCAGCTTGGCCCAGGGGGCGAATGAAAAACTGTTTTTT. Translating it yields CASSLAQGANEKLFF.